These 4 T cell receptor beta chains share one sample of origin, sequenced in a study of identical twins. TCRdb ran MiXCR on the 5' RACE reads and lists one entry per CDR3 protein. The table records approximately 620,000 distinct CDR3 sequences, 8.5% to 9% of them present only once. The same data also went into a second study, on yellow fever vaccine responses in identical twins.

Sequencing was performed on PBMCs. The origin of the receptors is a woman aged 18-29 years in good health.

In this sample, this clonotype turned up many times. CDR3 residues: CASSIQEIMNTEAFF. For the CDR3, the DNA is TGTGCCAGCAGCATACAGGAAATTATGAACACTGAAGCTTTCTTT. The chain employs TRBV4-2 and TRBJ1-1, with D possibly being TRBD1 (5 bases). The CDR3 is 15 residues long. Per the germline V gene, CDR1 is LGHNA and CDR2 is YNFKEQ. Trimming removed 5 bases from V and 0 bases from J, with 13 bases in between.

The chain joins TRBV28 to TRBJ2-3, with D perhaps TRBD1 (5 bases). Germline CDR1 reads MDHEN; CDR2 reads SYDVKM. The CDR3 sequence is 14 residues long. V dropped 2 bases and J dropped 4 bases, with 10 bases sitting between them. The CDR3, as DNA: TGTGCCAGCAGTTTACCCAGGGAAGCAGATACGCAGTATTTT. It encodes CASSLPREADTQYF. The full variable domain, in which reference TRBV28 and TRBJ2-3 provide the parts outside the CDR3, is DVKVTQSSRYLVKRTGEKVFLECVQDMDHENMFWYRQDPGLGLRLIYFSYDVKMKEKGDIPEGYSVSREKKERFSLILESASTNQTSMYLCASSLPREADTQYFGPGTRLTVL.

The chain joins TRBV3-1 to TRBJ2-7; a weak D match, TRBD2 (6 bases). Germline loops: CDR1 LGHDT, CDR2 YNNKEL (reference sequence). Trimming shortened V by 2 bases and J by 6 bases, and 17 bases separated the two germline ends. The CDR3 is made up of 15 amino acids. CDR3 coding DNA: TGTGCCAGCAGCCAATATGGGACTTACAGCGCCGAGCAGTACTTC. Translation: CASSQYGTYSAEQYF.

This clonotype showed up many times. The chain recombines TRBV7-9 with TRBJ2-1; 7 bases line up with TRBD2. The V gene end was trimmed by 6 bases and the J gene end by 1 base; junction bases not matched to a gene: 6. This CDR3 is 15 amino acids long. Germline-derived CDR1 and CDR2 are SEHNR and FQNEAQ (reference sequence). CDR3 loop: CASSITGGSYNEQFF. In nucleotides, the CDR3 is TGTGCCAGCAGTATCACGGGGGGATCCTACAATGAGCAGTTCTTC.